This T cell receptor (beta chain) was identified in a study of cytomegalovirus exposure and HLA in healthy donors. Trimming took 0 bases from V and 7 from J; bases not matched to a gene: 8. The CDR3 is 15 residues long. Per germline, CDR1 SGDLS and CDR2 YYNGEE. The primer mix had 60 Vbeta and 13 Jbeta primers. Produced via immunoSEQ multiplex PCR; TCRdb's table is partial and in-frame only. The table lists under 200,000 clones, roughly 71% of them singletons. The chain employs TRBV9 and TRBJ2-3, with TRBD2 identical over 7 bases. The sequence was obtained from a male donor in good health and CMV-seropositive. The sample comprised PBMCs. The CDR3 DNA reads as TGTGCCAGCAGCGTAGGGGGCGGGGGAGGGAATACGCAGTATTTT. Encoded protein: CASSVGGGGGNTQYF.